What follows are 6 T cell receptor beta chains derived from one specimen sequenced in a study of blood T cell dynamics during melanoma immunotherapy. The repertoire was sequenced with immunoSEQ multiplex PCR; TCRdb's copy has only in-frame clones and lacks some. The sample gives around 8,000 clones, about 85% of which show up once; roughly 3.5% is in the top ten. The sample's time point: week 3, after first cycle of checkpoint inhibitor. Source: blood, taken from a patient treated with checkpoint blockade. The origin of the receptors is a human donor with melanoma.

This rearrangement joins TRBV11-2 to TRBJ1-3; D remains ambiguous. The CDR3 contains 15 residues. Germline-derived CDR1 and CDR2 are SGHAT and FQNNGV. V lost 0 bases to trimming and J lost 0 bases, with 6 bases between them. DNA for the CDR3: TGTGCCAGCAGCTTAGAGTGGGGCTCTGGAAACACCATATATTTT. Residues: CASSLEWGSGNTIYF.

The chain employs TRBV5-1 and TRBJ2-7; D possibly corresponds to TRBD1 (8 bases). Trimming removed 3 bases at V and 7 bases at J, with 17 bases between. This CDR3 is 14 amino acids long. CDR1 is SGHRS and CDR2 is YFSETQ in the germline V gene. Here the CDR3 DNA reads TGCGCCAGCAGCTCTAAGACAGGGGAGGGGGAGCAGTACTTC. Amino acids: CASSSKTGEGEQYF.

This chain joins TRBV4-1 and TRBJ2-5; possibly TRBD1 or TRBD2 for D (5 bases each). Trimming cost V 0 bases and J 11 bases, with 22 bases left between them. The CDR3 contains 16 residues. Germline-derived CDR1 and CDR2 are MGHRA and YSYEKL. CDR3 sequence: CASSQDATLWGKEQYF. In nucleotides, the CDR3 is TGCGCCAGCAGCCAAGATGCGACACTCTGGGGGAAGGAGCAGTACTTC.

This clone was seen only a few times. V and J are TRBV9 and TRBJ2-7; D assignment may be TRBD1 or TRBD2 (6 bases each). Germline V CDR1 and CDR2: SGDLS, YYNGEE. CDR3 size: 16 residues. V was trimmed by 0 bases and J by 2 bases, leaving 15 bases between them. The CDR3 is CASSVGGAASTYEQYF. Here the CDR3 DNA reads TGTGCCAGCAGCGTAGGGGGGGCAGCAAGCACCTACGAGCAGTACTTC.

CDR3 amino acids: CASSLRQGAPGYTF. The CDR3, as DNA: TGCGCCAGCAGCCTCCGACAGGGGGCGCCGGGCTACACCTTC. The chain combines TRBV4-1 with TRBJ1-2, with TRBD1 matching 10 bases. J lost 8 bases, V lost 4 bases, and 7 bases had no gene match. The CDR3 covers 14 residues. Germline lookup yields CDR1 MGHRA and CDR2 YSYEKL.

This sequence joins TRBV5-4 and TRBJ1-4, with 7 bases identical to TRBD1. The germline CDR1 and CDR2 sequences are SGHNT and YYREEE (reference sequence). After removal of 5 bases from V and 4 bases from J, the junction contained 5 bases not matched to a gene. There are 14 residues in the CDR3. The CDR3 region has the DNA TGTGCCAGCAGGTTTGGGACAGATAATGAAAAACTGTTTTTT. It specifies CASRFGTDNEKLFF.